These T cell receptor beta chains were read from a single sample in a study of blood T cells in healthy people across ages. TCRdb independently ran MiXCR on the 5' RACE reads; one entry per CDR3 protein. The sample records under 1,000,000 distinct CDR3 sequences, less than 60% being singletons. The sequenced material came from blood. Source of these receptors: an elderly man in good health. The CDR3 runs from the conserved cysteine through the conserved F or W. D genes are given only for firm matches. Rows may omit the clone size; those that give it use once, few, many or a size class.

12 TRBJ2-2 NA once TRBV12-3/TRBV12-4 TGTGCCAGCAGTTTCTTCAGCGGGGAGCTGTTTTTT CASSFFSGELFF
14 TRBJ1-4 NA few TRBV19 TGTGCCAGTAGCCATGGGCTTTTGAATGAAAAACTGTTTTTT CASSHGLLNEKLFF
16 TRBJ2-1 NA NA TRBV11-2 TGTGCCAGCAGCTTAGACTGGGATGGGGCTTACAGTGAGCAGTTCTTC CASSLDWDGAYSEQFF
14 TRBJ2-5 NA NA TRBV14 TGTGCCAGCAGCCAAGGGATGGTGGGTGAGACCCAGTACTTC CASSQGMVGETQYF
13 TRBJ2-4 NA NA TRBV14 TGTGCCAGCAGCCAACGACAGCTTGGGGAGCAGTACTTC CASSQRQLGEQYF
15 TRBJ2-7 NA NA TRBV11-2 TGTGCCAGCAGCCTCCCCCCGGGAGCCAAGTACGAGCAGTACTTC CASSLPPGAKYEQYF
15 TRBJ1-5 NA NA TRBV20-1 TGCAGTGCTCTCGCTCCGGGACCCATCAATCAGCCCCAGCATTTT CSALAPGPINQPQHF
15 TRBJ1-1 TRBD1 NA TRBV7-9 TGTGCCAGCAGCTTTCCGGGACAGGGCGTCCCTGAAGCTTTCTTT CASSFPGQGVPEAFF
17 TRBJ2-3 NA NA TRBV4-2 TGTGCCAGCAGCCAAGAGAACAGGGGCACTAGCACAGATGCGCAGTATTTT CASSQENRGTSTDAQYF
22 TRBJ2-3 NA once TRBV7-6 TGTGCCAGCAGCTCCCTTACCCTAAAGGGCACCGGGGGCGTCGGGGGGCACAGATACGCGTATTTT CASSSLTLKGTGGVGGHRYAYF
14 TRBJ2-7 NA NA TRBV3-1 TGTGCCAGCAGCCAAGGCAGGCTAGTCTACGAGCAGTACTTC CASSQGRLVYEQYF
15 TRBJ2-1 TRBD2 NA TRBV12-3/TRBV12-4 TGTGCCAGCAGACTAAGAGCGGGAGGGCTAAATGAGCAGTTCTTC CASRLRAGGLNEQFF
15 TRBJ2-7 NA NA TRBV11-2 TGTGCCAGCAGCTTGGTCGGGGGAGGCTACAATGAGCAGTACTTC CASSLVGGGYNEQYF
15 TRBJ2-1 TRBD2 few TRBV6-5 TGTGCCAGCAGTATAGCGGGAGGGCCTCTTAATGAGCAGTTCTTC CASSIAGGPLNEQFF
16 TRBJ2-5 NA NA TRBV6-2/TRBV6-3 TGTGCCAGCAGTTCTCAAAATGCCGAACAGAGAGAGACCCAGTACTTC CASSSQNAEQRETQYF
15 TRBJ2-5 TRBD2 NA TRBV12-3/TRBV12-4 TGTGCCAGCAGTTTTAGCGGGAGGGCCGGTGAGACCCAGTACTTC CASSFSGRAGETQYF
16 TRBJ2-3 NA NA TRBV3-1 TGTGCCAGCAGCCTCCCAGGCACTTCCCGTCCGGTAGCGCAGTATTTT CASSLPGTSRPVAQYF
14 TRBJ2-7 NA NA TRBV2 TGTGCCAGCACTCTAGGGCGGTCATCCAGCGAGCAGTACTTC CASTLGRSSSEQYF
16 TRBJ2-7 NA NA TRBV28 TGTGCCAGCAGTCCTCACCGGGACAATCGCCCCTACGAGCAGTACTTC CASSPHRDNRPYEQYF
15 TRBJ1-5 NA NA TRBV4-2 TGTGCCAGCAGCCAAGGGTCCGTAGGCAATCAGCCCCAGCATTTT CASSQGSVGNQPQHF
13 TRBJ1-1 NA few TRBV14 TGTGCCAGCAGGCCCGCGGGGCCCACTGAAGCTTTCTTT CASRPAGPTEAFF
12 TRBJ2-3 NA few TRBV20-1 TGCAGTGCTAGGTTTGCCCCAGATACGCAGTATTTT CSARFAPDTQYF
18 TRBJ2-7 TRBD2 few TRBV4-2 TGTGCCAGCAGCCAAGAACCATTAGCGGGAGGCTTAAGGTACGAGCAGTACTTC CASSQEPLAGGLRYEQYF
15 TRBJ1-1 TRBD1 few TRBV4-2 TGTGCCAGCAGCCCCGGGACAGGGGGCAACACTGAAGCTTTCTTT CASSPGTGGNTEAFF
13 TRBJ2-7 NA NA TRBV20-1 TGCAGTGCTAGACGGGCAGGGGTATACGAGCAGTACTTC CSARRAGVYEQYF
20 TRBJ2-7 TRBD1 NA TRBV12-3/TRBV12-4 TGTGCCAGCAGTCCCGGGACAGGGGTCAGGTGCGCTAGCGCCGCCTACGAGCAGTACTTC CASSPGTGVRCASAAYEQYF
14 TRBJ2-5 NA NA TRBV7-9 TGTGCCAGCAGCCAGGCGGGCGGTCAAGAGACCCAGTACTTC CASSQAGGQETQYF
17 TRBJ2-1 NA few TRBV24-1 TGTGCCACCAGTGACCTAAAGACAGCGAGCTCCTACAATGAGCAGTTCTTC CATSDLKTASSYNEQFF
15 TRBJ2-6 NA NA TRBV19 TGTGCCAGTAACCCGGGGAACTCTGGGGCCAACGTCCTGACTTTC CASNPGNSGANVLTF
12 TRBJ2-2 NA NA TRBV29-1 TGCAGCGGGCAGGGAGTCCTCGGGGAGCTGTTTTTT CSGQGVLGELFF
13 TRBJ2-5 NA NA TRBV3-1 TGTGCCAGCAGCAACGGAGCCCAGGAGACCCAGTACTTC CASSNGAQETQYF
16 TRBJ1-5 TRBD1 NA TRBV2 TGTACCAGCAGCGGCGACCCGGGACAGCCGATATCGCCCCAGCATTTT CTSSGDPGQPISPQHF
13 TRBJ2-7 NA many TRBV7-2 TGTGCCAGCAGCTCGAACTCAGCCTACGAGCAGTACTTC CASSSNSAYEQYF